The subject of this entry is one T cell receptor beta chain. The antigen it recognizes is unknown. No base-level quality is on record; no much larger clone is a single base apart. Trimming costs V 6 bases and J 4 bases, and their ends lie 15 bases apart. CDR1 MNHNS and CDR2 SASEGT were looked up in the germline V gene. From its cysteine to its phenylalanine, the CDR3 spans 14 amino acids. This entry keeps only the CDR3 DNA: 42 bases, framed from base 1. The data were taken from a study of lymphopenia after photon versus proton radiotherapy (dated by TCRdb to between 2018 and 2021). About the full investigation: The study compared the immunological effects of photon versus proton radiation therapy in patients with gastrointestinal tumors who developed high-grade lymphopenia. A cohort of some 20 patients with gastrointestinal tumors who received either photon or proton therapy and subsequently developed lymphopenia was included. The study was designed to characterize how the impact on the immune system differs between the two radiation modalities. On the study overall, not on this receptor specifically: Once the lymphocyte count had reached its nadir, the repertoires of photon-treated patients showed oligoclonal expansion, particularly of CD8+ Temra cells, and this expansion drove the decline in diversity. Among patients across the cohort who died, overall survival time showed an inverse correlation with a larger post-nadir drop in TCR diversity. Relative stability during treatment was observed in proton-treated patients, whereas loss of naive T cells and TCR diversity and gain of effector/memory populations were observed in photon-treated patients. The authors looked at the survival association only in patients who died, and they framed better survival with proton therapy as a possibility rather than a demonstrated result.

Library construction relied on the immunoSEQ multiplex PCR assay. Alongside multiparametric flow cytometry, deep sequencing of rearranged TCR beta loci was used to profile the T cell repertoires. The table comes from immuneACCESS by way of TCRdb, which keeps in-frame sequences with V and J called. Part of the clones is missing from these tables; in studies checked, under half for an unresolved V gene and the rest for unknown reasons. The sample profile shows 28,000 or so clones; about 85% of them were found once. Jointly, the top ten make up 5% to 5.5% of the sample. The V gene is TRBV6-1 and the J gene is TRBJ1-2, with the D gene uncertain. This sample comprised peripheral blood, obtained from a patient treated with photon-based radiotherapy. The TCR sequence derives from a man aged 30 to 45 with gastric cancer. In nucleotide form, the sequence is TGTGCCAGCAGGAGGTCGGGGAATGGCTATGGCTACACCTTC. This is translated as CASRRSGNGYGYTF.